This T cell receptor beta chain is from a study of cytomegalovirus exposure and HLA in healthy donors. The wider study: An early release of data contained about 85 million unique TCRs, which came from HLA-typed donors. Study-wide results and limits: The CMV antigen specificity of a few CMV-associated chains was confirmed through in vitro analysis. Rarity held for most TCR sequences, but there were some public TCRs that occurred in many donors.

The CDR3 covers 15 residues. With 1 base removed from V and 2 bases from J, the gap between germline ends came to 12 bases. CDR1 is LGHNA, CDR2 YSLEER, per germline. This PCR relied on a set of 60 Vbeta primers and 13 Jbeta primers. As originally analysed: A follow-up analysis tallied tens of millions of unique TCR beta chains, about 10 million shared. Only in-frame clones appear in the TCRdb table, and some are missing; sequencing was by immunoSEQ multiplex PCR. The V and J calls and the clone size are those of that table, but D and trimming were determined from the DNA. Here the sample spans 40,000 to 55,000 clones, about 73% being singletons. Only one count was recorded for this clone. Its antigen is currently unknown.

The sequence was obtained from a man between 18 and 29 years old in good health and CMV-seronegative. What was sequenced was PBMCs. The rearrangement links TRBV4-3 to TRBJ2-7, with D tentatively TRBD2 (6 bases). The CDR3 DNA sequence: TGCGCCAGCAGCCAAGGGGTAGCGGCCGCCTACGAGCAGTACTTC. Its translation: CASSQGVAAAYEQYF.